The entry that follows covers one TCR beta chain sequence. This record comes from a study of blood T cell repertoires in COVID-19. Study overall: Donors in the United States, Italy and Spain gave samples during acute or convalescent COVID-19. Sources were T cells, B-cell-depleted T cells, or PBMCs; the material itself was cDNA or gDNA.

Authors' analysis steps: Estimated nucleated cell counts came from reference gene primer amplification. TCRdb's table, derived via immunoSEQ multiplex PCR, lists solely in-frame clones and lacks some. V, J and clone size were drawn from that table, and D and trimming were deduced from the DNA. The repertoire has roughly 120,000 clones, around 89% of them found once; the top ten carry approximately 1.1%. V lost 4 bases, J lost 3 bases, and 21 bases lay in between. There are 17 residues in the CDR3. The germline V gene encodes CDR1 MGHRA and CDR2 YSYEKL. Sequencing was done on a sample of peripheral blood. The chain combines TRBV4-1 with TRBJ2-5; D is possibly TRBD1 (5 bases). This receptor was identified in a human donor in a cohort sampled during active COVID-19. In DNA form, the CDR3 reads TGCGCCAGCAGCCCTCCGACAGTGCTGGCCCTAGAAGAGACCCAGTACTTC. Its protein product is CASSPPTVLALEETQYF.